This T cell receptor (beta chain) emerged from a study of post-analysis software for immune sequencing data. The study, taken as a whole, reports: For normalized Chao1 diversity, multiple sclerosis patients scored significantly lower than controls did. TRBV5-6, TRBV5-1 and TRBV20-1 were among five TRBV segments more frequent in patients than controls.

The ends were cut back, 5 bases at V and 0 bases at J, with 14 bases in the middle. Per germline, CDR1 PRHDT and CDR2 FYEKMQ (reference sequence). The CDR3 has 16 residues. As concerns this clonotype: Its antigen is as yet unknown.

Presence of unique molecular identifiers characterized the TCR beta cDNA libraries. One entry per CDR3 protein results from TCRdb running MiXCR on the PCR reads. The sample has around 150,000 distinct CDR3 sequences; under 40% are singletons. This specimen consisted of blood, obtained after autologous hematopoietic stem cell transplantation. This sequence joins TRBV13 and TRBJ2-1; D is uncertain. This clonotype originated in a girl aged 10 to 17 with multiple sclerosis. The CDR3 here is CASSLSWESSYNEQFF. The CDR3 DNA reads TGTGCCAGCAGCCTTAGCTGGGAAAGCTCCTACAATGAGCAGTTCTTC.